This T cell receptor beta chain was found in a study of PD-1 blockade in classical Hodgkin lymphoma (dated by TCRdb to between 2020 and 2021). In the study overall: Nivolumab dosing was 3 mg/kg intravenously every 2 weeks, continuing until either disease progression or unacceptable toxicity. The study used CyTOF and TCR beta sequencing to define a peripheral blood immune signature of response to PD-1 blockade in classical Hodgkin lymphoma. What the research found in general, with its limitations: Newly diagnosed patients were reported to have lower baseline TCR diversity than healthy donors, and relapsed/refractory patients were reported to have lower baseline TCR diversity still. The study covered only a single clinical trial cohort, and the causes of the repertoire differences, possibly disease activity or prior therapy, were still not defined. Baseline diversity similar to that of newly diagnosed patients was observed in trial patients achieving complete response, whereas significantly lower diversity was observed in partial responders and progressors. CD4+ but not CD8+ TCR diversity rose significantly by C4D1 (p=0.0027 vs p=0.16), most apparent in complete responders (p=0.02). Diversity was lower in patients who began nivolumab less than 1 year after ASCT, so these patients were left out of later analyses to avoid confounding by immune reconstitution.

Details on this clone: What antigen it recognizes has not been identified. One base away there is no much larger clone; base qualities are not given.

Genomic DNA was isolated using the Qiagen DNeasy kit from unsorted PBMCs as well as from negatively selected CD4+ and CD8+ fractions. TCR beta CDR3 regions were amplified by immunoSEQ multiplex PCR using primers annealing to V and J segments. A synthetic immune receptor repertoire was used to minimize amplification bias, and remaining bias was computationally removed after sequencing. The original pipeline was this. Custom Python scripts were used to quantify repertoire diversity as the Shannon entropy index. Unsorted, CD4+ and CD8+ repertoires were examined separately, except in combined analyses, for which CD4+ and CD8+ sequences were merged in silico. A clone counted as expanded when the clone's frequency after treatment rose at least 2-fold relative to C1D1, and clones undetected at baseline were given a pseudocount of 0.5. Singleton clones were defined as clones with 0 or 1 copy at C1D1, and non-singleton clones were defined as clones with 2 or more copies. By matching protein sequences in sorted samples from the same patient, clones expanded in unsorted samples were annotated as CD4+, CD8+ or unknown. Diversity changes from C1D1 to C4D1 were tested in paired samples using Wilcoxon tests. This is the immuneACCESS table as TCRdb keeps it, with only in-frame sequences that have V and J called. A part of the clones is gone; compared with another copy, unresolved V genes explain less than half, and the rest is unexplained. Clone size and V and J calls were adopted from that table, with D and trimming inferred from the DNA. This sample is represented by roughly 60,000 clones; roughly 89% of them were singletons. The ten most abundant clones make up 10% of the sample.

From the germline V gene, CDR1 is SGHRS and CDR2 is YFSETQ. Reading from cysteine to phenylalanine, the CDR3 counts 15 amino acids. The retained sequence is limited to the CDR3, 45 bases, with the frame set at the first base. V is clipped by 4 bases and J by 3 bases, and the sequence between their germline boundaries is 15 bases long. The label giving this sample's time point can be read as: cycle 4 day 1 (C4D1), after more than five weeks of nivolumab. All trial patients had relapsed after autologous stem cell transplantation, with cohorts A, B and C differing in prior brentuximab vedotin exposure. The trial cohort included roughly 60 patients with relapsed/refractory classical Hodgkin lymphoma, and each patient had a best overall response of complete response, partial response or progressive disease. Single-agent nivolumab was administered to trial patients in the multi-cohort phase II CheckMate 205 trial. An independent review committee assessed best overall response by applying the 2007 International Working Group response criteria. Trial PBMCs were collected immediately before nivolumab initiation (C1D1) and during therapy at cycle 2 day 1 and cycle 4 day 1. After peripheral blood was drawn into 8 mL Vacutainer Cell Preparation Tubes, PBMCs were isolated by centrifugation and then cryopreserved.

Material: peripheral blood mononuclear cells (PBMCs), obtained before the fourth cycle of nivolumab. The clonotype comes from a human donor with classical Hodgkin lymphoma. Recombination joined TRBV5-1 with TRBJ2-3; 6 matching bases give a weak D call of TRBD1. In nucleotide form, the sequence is TGCGCCAGCAGCCTTACTCCCACAGGGACAGATACGCAGTATTTT. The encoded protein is CASSLTPTGTDTQYF.